The text below deals with one T cell receptor (beta chain). The CDR3 sequence is 15 residues long. Germline loops: CDR1 SGDLS, CDR2 YYNGEE. V lost 0 bases to trimming and J lost 3 bases, with 12 bases between them. The source of the sample is a study of CD4 T cells in relation to SARS-CoV-2 and coronaviruses. Clones were sequenced by immunoSEQ multiplex PCR, and TCRdb holds only the in-frame ones, with some missing. The profile shows approximately 50,000 clones, 92% of them singletons. This chain joins TRBV9 and TRBJ1-2; D gene ambiguous. The sample comprised naive CD4+ T cells from PBMCs. Specified subset: naive CD4+ T cells isolated by negative enrichment. The clonotype originates from an adult with COVID-19. The CDR3 nucleotides read TGTGCCAGCAGCGTAGTTCCAACCGGGGACTATGGCTACACCTTC. This translates into CASSVVPTGDYGYTF. Filled out from reference TRBV9 and TRBJ1-2, the complete variable domain reads DSGVTQTPKHLITATGQRVTLRCSPRSGDLSVYWYQQSLDQGLQFLIQYYNGEERAKGNILERFSAQQFPDLHSELNLSSLELGDSALYFCASSVVPTGDYGYTFGSGTRLTVV.